This T cell receptor (beta chain) was observed in a study of cytomegalovirus exposure and HLA in healthy donors (dated by TCRdb to 2016 to 2017). Some background on the complete study: According to an earlier analysis of a few hundred of the donors, 200 million or so T cells yielded roughly 100 million unique TCR beta sequences and about 300 Gb of sequence data. Roughly 300 gigabases of sequencing data and tens of millions of unique TCR sequences were included in an early release covering 550 to 800 HLA-typed donors. The genetic ancestry cluster associated with self-reported Caucasian donors included around four fifths of the roughly 400 genotyped donors. The study was designed to test whether signatures of past pathogen exposure could be identified by cataloging public T cell receptors. Using immunosequencing, the study profiled T cell repertoires from around 680 subjects and related those repertoires to cytomegalovirus serostatus. In addition to the first cohort of approximately 650 subjects, a separate validation cohort of 130 or so different subjects was used. To predict cytomegalovirus infection status, the study combined high-throughput TCR immunosequencing, statistical association of individual TCRs with disease status, and machine learning. To study patterns of TCR occurrence, a later analysis re-analyzed previously published TCR beta repertoires from hundreds of donors and added high-resolution HLA genotyping. The later analysis used no new phenotypic data to find candidate immune exposures, relying instead on TCR beta sequences and their occurrence across donors. In an earlier analysis of 587 of the donors, high-throughput TCR beta sequencing was used to judge whether each TCR beta V gene segment behaved as functional or pseudogenic. Donor age, sex, ethnicity and CMV serostatus were compiled alongside the repertoire data. A later genetic analysis took genome-wide SNP genotypes for about three fifths of the 666 donors and used that subset as a discovery cohort. All discovery cohort repertoires had been generated on a single sequencing platform. Both class I and class II loci were covered by HLA typing, at four-digit resolution. The number of donors typed differed by locus, with 629-630 for A, B, C, DRB1 and DQB1, around 560 for DQA1, about 610 for DPA1, and about 450 for DPB1. About five DR-DQ haplotypes were handled as single units for association and clustering because linkage in the cohort was strong. Among around 400 genotyped donors of the cohort, an average of approximately 200,000 unique TCR beta nucleotide sequences was sequenced per donor, of which about 18% were non-productive. What the study reported, not specific to this receptor: The cohort was sequenced for TCR beta chains only, and without alpha or paired-chain data the features that could be detected were limited. An association between a missense DCLRE1C variant and V-gene and J-gene trimming of TCR beta chains was found in a later genetic analysis and replicated in an independent cohort. Most CMV-associated TCR beta chains appeared to be HLA-restricted in a later analysis, and the HLA associations seemed to be driven largely by CMV exposure. While some public TCRs were present in many individuals, most TCR sequences turned up only very rarely across donors. In an earlier analysis of some 640 of the donors, most TCR beta V segments were observed in productive rearrangements about 87% or about 30% of the time, broadly matching IMGT annotations. In a later analysis, about 16,000 TCR beta sequences were associated with specific HLA alleles at a false discovery rate of 0.05. A later analysis found that TCR association rates varied across HLA loci, with DRB1 alleles showing the most associated TCRs and HLA-C alleles the fewest. In a later analysis, several top co-occurrence clusters were reported to appear linked to parvovirus B19, influenza, CMV and Epstein-Barr virus. Linkage disequilibrium might explain the correlated functional status among segregating V segments, but an unknown experimental factor could not be excluded. When HLA alleles, especially DR and DQ, strongly co-occurred, TCR associations were difficult to assign to individual alleles. The sequencing pipeline was judged likely to have produced a cluster of highly shared sequence variants as a technical artifact. A further reported finding was that TCR beta sequences accurately predicted the HLA-A and HLA-B alleles for most subjects in the first cohort. In vitro tests confirmed that three of the cytomegalovirus-associated TCR beta chains recognize cytomegalovirus antigens. In the study, 150 to 200 TCR beta chains were listed as associated with cytomegalovirus. A later analysis found that HLA-associated TCR beta chains were more clonally expanded and had lower generation probabilities than equally common non-associated chains. According to a later genetic analysis, donors in an Asian-associated ancestry cluster had fewer N-insertions in productive TCRs than the approximately 610-donor mean. Because the 87-base-pair reads could not distinguish some IMGT-functional V segments, including TRBV6-2 and TRBV6-3, those segments were excluded. The authors suggested that the approach could potentially be extended to other disease states and immunological phenotypes. The classifier was reported to diagnose cytomegalovirus status with high specificity and sensitivity in both the original and validation cohorts. Presence/absence analyses assumed roughly uniform sequencing depth across donors, an assumption that may not hold. Some 16 rarely observed V segments, including chromosome 9 orphons, were excluded from the earlier analysis of almost 600 of the donors because counts were too low. CMV serostatus was the only immune exposure information available for the cohort. Because some donors lacked HLA typing at each locus, the association tests relied only on the typed subset.

Receptor libraries were prepared by the immunoSEQ multiplex PCR assay. For the multiplex PCR, a mixture combining 60 forward primers for TCR Vbeta segments and 13 reverse primers for TCR Jbeta segments was used. The CDR3 region of rearranged TCR beta genes was amplified from genomic DNA by a multiplex PCR assay. The Illumina HiSeq System was used to sequence the amplified TCR beta libraries as 87-base-pair reads. From the authors' description of their analysis: A later analysis counted some 80 million unique TCR beta chains across the 666 repertoires, and about 10 million of these chains were shared by at least two donors. A nearest-neighbor algorithm error-corrected the raw reads and collapsed the reads into unique sequences, merging closely related sequences to remove PCR and sequencing errors. To assign V, D and J gene segments, CDR3 sequences were aligned to IMGT reference sequences. For a sequence to be retained, a match of at least six nucleotides to both a V gene segment and a J gene segment was required. A rearrangement counted as productive if the CDR3 had no stop codons and remained in frame with V and J, and every other rearrangement counted as non-productive. CDR3 was defined by IMGT convention, running from the second conserved V-encoded cysteine to the conserved J-encoded phenylalanine. The earlier analysis of 500 to 750 of the donors excluded any sequence lacking an unambiguous match to a single V gene segment. In an earlier analysis of roughly 500 of the donors, V segments were called functional above 56.7% productive rearrangements and were called segregating when the between-donor standard deviation exceeded 5%. A statistical classification framework was built to diagnose cytomegalovirus status from the catalog of TCR beta chain sequences. A later analysis assigned V and J genes by comparing TCR nucleotide sequences with IMGT/GENE-DB human TR gene sequences. Using the TCRdist pipeline, a later analysis assigned CDR3 sequences along with most-parsimonious VDJ recombination scenarios. In a later analysis, every TCR beta chain was defined by the combination of its CDR3 amino acid sequence and its V-gene family, and reads without a unique V-gene family were dropped. As a way to deal with suspected cross-contamination and a sequencing artifact, a later analysis dropped 640 or so nucleotide sequences that were highly shared and had low generation probability. For each public chain, a later analysis derived a clonal expansion index from normalized ranks of inferred template counts within each repertoire. Generation probabilities in a later analysis came from a VDJ recombination model fitted to out-of-frame rearrangements, and those results were checked against IGoR. In a later analysis, hypergeometric tests were used to score TCR-TCR, TCR-HLA and TCR-CMV co-occurrence, with a repertoire-size bias correction applied to TCR pairs. In a later analysis, false discovery rates were estimated by permuting HLA or CMV assignments 20 times. In a later analysis, co-occurring TCRs were grouped using DBSCAN, and TCRdist sequence similarity was added for clustering within HLA-allele-positive subsets. Co-occurrence clustering excluded repertoires with fewer than 30,000 or more than 120,000 public chains, plus five with anomalous nucleotide sharing. The table was pulled from immuneACCESS by TCRdb, which kept in-frame rearrangements only. Such tables lose some clones; where checked, under half of the loss comes from unresolved V genes, and the rest has no known cause. The DNA was the basis for D and trimming; V, J and clone size are from that table. The sample records 120,000 or so clones, approximately 72% of which are singletons. Approximately 1.4% of the sample is in the top ten clones.

As to this clone: Its antigen is still unknown. Base qualities are missing; no much larger clone stands one base away.

In total, 666 healthy bone marrow donors made up the cohort. At the time of sampling, all cohort members were nominally healthy, though unrecorded immune exposures were likely present. The donor tested CMV seronegative and was one of the 352 seronegative cohort members. Each donor provided a peripheral blood sample, and peripheral blood mononuclear cells were used for TCR beta sequencing. The Qiagen DNeasy Blood Extraction Kit was used to extract genomic DNA from the blood cell samples. The cysteine opens and the phenylalanine closes a CDR3 of 14 amino acids. The DNA shown is the 42-base CDR3, in frame from base 1. The CDR1 and CDR2 encoded by the germline V gene are KGHSH and LQKENI. V gives up 5 bases and J gives up 4 bases, and the segment between their germline ends measures 14 bases.

Sequencing used PBMCs. Recombination connected TRBV18 to TRBJ2-5, with TRBD1 perhaps the D gene, on 5 matching bases. This clonotype originated in a man between 18 and 35 years old in good health and CMV-seronegative. The CDR3 corresponds to CASSGIRQPETQYF. The nucleotides read TGTGCCAGCTCAGGGATTCGACAGCCAGAGACCCAGTACTTC. With the portions outside the CDR3 filled from the reference TRBV18 and TRBJ2-5 genes, the complete variable region becomes NAGVMQNPRHLVRRRGQEARLRCSPMKGHSHVYWYRQLPEEGLKFMVYLQKENIIDESGMPKERFSAEFPKEGPSILRIQQVVRGDSAAYFCASSGIRQPETQYFGPGTRLLVL.